This T cell receptor (beta chain) was documented in a study of PD-1 blockade in mismatch repair-deficient tumors. A few pembrolizumab responders had their TCRs sequenced. CDR1 SGHAT and CDR2 FQNNGV come from the germline V gene. The CDR3 extends over 12 amino acids. V lost 6 bases and J 3 bases, leaving 5 bases between the germline ends. TCRdb's copy holds only in-frame clones and misses some; the assay was immunoSEQ multiplex PCR. The table lists 100,000 to 150,000 clones, 85% to 90% of them singletons. The sequence came from an adult with mismatch repair-deficient cancer. The starting material was peripheral blood, obtained approximately 72 weeks after starting pembrolizumab. The chain recombines TRBV11-2 with TRBJ2-2; D gene ambiguous. CDR3 residues: CASRTDTGELFF. The DNA for the CDR3 is TGTGCCAGCAGGACTGACACCGGGGAGCTGTTTTTT.